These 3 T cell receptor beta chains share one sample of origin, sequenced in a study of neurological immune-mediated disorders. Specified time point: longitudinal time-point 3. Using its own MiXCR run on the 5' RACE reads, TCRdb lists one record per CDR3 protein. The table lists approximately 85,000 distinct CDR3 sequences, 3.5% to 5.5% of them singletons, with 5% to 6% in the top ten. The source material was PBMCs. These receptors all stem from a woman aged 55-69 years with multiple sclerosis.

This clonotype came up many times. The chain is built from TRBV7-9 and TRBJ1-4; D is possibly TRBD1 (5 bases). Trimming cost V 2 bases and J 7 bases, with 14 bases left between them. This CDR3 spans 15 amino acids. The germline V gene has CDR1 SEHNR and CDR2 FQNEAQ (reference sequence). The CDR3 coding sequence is TGTGCCAGCAGCTTAAGGGATCAGGGAGGTGAAAAACTGTTTTTT. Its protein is CASSLRDQGGEKLFF.

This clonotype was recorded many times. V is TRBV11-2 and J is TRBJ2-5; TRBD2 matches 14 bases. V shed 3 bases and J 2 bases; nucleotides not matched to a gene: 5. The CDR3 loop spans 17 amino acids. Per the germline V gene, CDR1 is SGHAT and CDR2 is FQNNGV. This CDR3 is CASSLGLAGAGQETQYF. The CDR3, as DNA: TGTGCCAGCAGCTTGGGACTAGCGGGGGCAGGACAAGAGACCCAGTACTTC.

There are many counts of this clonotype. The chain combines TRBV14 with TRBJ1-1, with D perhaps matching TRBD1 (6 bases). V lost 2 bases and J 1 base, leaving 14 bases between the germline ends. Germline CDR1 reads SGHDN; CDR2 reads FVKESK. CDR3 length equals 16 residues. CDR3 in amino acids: CASSQLGGGANTEAFF. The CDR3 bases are TGTGCCAGCAGCCAACTCGGCGGGGGGGCGAACACTGAAGCTTTCTTT.